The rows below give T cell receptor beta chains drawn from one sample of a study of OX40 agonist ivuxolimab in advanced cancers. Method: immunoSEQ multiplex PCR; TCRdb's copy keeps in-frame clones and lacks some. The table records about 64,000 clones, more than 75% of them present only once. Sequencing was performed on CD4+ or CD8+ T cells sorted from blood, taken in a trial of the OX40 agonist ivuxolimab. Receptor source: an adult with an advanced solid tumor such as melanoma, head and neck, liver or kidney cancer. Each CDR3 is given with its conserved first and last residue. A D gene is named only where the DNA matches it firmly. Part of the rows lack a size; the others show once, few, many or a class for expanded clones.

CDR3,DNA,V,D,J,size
CASSLEVAGGFTEAFF,TGCGCCAGCAGCTTGGAAGTGGCAGGGGGCTTCACTGAAGCTTTCTTT,TRBV5-1,TRBD1,TRBJ1-1,once
CASSFNPLNTIYF,TGTGCCAGCAGCTTTAATCCACTCAACACCATATATTTT,TRBV11-2,NA,TRBJ1-3,NA
CASSLGGGGTEAFF,TGTGCCAGCAGCTTAGGGGGGGGCGGGACTGAAGCTTTCTTT,TRBV7-6,NA,TRBJ1-1,NA
CASSTQTGGASYEQYF,TGTGCCAGCAGTACGCAGACAGGGGGCGCCTCCTACGAGCAGTACTTC,TRBV27,TRBD1,TRBJ2-7,NA
CASRTSGGETQYF,TGTGCCAGTAGGACTAGCGGGGGAGAGACCCAGTACTTC,TRBV19,TRBD2,TRBJ2-5,NA
CASSQDRVTDTQYF,TGTGCCAGCTCACAGGACAGGGTCACAGATACGCAGTATTTT,TRBV18,TRBD1,TRBJ2-3,NA
CASSRDFNNEQFF,TGTGCCAGCAGCAGGGACTTCAACAATGAGCAGTTCTTC,TRBV11-3,NA,TRBJ2-1,NA
CASSPRGATYEQYF,TGTGCCAGCAGTCCTCGGGGGGCGACCTACGAGCAGTACTTC,TRBV2,NA,TRBJ2-7,NA
CASSFARLSGQGLNNEQFF,TGCGCCAGCAGCTTTGCTAGGCTTTCAGGGCAGGGGCTAAACAATGAGCAGTTCTTC,TRBV5-1,NA,TRBJ2-1,NA
CAWSVPVREKQYF,TGTGCCTGGAGTGTACCTGTCAGGGAGAAGCAGTACTTC,TRBV30,NA,TRBJ2-7,NA
CASSPASGGAEQYF,TGTGCCAGCTCACCGGCTAGCGGGGGGGCTGAGCAGTACTTC,TRBV18,TRBD2,TRBJ2-5,once
CASSVVPGGPGNEQFF,TGTGCCAGCAGCGTAGTTCCGGGGGGGCCGGGAAATGAGCAGTTCTTC,TRBV9,TRBD2,TRBJ2-1,NA
CASSSQVIQETQYF,TGTGCCAGCAGCTCACAGGTGATCCAAGAGACCCAGTACTTC,TRBV7-6,NA,TRBJ2-5,NA
CASSPLAGGPGELFF,TGTGCCAGCAGCCCTCTAGCGGGGGGGCCCGGGGAGCTGTTTTTT,TRBV14,TRBD2,TRBJ2-2,NA
CASSAIPTGNTEAFF,TGTGCCAGCAGCGCCATACCGACGGGGAACACTGAAGCTTTCTTT,TRBV9,NA,TRBJ1-1,NA
CASSLGPSTYEQYF,TGCGCCAGCAGCTTGGGACCGAGTACCTACGAGCAGTACTTC,TRBV5-1,NA,TRBJ2-7,NA
CASSRVGHSNQPQHF,TGTGCCAGCTCGAGGGTGGGCCATAGCAATCAGCCCCAGCATTTT,TRBV6-1,NA,TRBJ1-5,NA
CACVQTDRAYEQYF,TGTGCCTGTGTCCAGACGGACCGTGCCTACGAGCAGTACTTC,TRBV30,NA,TRBJ2-7,NA
CASHSLPMNTEAFF,TGTGCCAGCCACAGCCTTCCCATGAACACTGAAGCTTTCTTT,TRBV28,NA,TRBJ1-1,NA
CASSLVQGTASNQPQHF,TGTGCCAGCAGCTTAGTACAAGGGACAGCTAGCAATCAGCCCCAGCATTTT,TRBV7-2,TRBD1,TRBJ1-5,NA
CASRQGYNSPLHF,TGTGCCAGCAGACAGGGGTATAATTCACCCCTCCACTTT,TRBV6-5,TRBD1,TRBJ1-6,NA
CASSGSRPTDTQYF,TGTGCCAGTAGCGGGAGCCGTCCCACAGATACGCAGTATTTT,TRBV2,TRBD2,TRBJ2-3,NA
CASSLRQSMNTEAFF,TGTGCCAGCAGCTTAAGACAGTCCATGAACACTGAAGCTTTCTTT,TRBV11-2,NA,TRBJ1-1,NA
CASSSGQLIAKNIQYF,TGTGCCAGCAGTTCCGGACAGTTAATAGCCAAAAACATTCAGTACTTC,TRBV28,NA,TRBJ2-4,NA
CASSSMGPHSGNTIYF,TGTGCCAGCAGTTCCATGGGACCGCACTCTGGAAACACCATATATTTT,TRBV6-6,NA,TRBJ1-3,NA
CASSLEGRELYGYTF,TGCGCCAGCAGCTTGGAAGGCCGGGAACTCTATGGCTACACCTTC,TRBV5-1,NA,TRBJ1-2,NA
CASSVEEGQQFF,TGTGCCAGCAGCGTAGAGGAGGGACAGCAGTTCTTC,TRBV9,NA,TRBJ2-1,NA
CASTEREGASGYTF,TGTGCCAGCACCGAAAGGGAAGGGGCCTCTGGCTACACCTTC,TRBV6-1,NA,TRBJ1-2,NA
CASSYGWTEAFF,TGTGCCAGCAGCTACGGGTGGACTGAAGCTTTCTTT,TRBV7-2,NA,TRBJ1-1,NA
CASSILRGAGKNIQYF,TGTGCCAGTAGTATCTTAAGGGGGGCGGGCAAAAACATTCAGTACTTC,TRBV19,NA,TRBJ2-4,few
CASSFGSYEQYF,TGTGCCAGCAGCTTTGGGTCCTACGAGCAGTACTTC,TRBV5-6,NA,TRBJ2-7,NA
CASSPQGGGQFF,TGTGCCAGCAGCCCACAGGGAGGGGGGCAGTTCTTC,TRBV6-5,NA,TRBJ2-1,NA
CASTGMVLWSTDTQYF,TGTGCCAGCACGGGAATGGTCTTGTGGAGCACAGATACGCAGTATTTT,TRBV28,NA,TRBJ2-3,once
CAGSEYRGSAGELFF,TGTGCCGGCAGTGAATACCGCGGGAGCGCCGGGGAGCTGTTTTTT,TRBV2,TRBD2,TRBJ2-2,NA
CASSQAGGGDQPQHF,TGTGCCAGCAGCCAGGCGGGGGGCGGGGATCAGCCCCAGCATTTT,TRBV7-2,NA,TRBJ1-5,once
CASSLRRDALSGANVLTF,TGTGCCAGCAGCTTACGACGGGACGCCCTTTCCGGGGCCAACGTCCTGACTTTC,TRBV7-9,NA,TRBJ2-6,NA
CASSSRVAGHTDTQYF,TGTGCCAGCAGCTCCCGGGTAGCGGGGCACACAGATACGCAGTATTTT,TRBV5-4,TRBD2,TRBJ2-3,NA
CASSIPTGGTVNTEAFF,TGTGCCAGTAGTATCCCGACCGGGGGGACAGTCAACACTGAAGCTTTCTTT,TRBV19,TRBD1,TRBJ1-1,NA
CASSAGGSGANVLTF,TGTGCCAGCAGCGCCGGCGGGAGTGGGGCCAACGTCCTGACTTTC,TRBV5-5,TRBD2,TRBJ2-6,NA
CASSPSRTGGPDTQYF,TGTGCCAGCTCACCGTCACGGACAGGGGGCCCCGATACGCAGTATTTT,TRBV18,TRBD1,TRBJ2-3,few
CASSLDSGGLYEQYF,TGTGCCAGCAGCTTAGATTCCGGCGGGCTCTACGAGCAGTACTTC,TRBV7-2,NA,TRBJ2-7,NA
CASSHGQGRNEQFF,TGCGCCAGCAGCCATGGACAGGGTAGGAATGAGCAGTTCTTC,TRBV5-1,TRBD1,TRBJ2-1,NA
CASSSPDVSSTDTQYF,TGTGCCAGCAGTTCACCGGACGTTTCTAGCACAGATACGCAGTATTTT,TRBV28,NA,TRBJ2-3,NA
CASSPPNPATETQYF,TGTGCCAGCTCACCACCGAACCCAGCCACCGAGACCCAGTACTTC,TRBV18,NA,TRBJ2-5,NA
CASSPSLDNSPLHF,TGTGCCAGCAGCCCTAGCCTCGATAATTCACCCCTCCACTTT,TRBV5-4,NA,TRBJ1-6,NA
CASSSGTSYEQYF,TGTGCCAGCAGTTCGGGGACGTCCTACGAGCAGTACTTC,TRBV27,NA,TRBJ2-7,NA
CASSLRGIMNTEAFF,TGCGCCAGCAGCTTGAGGGGAATCATGAACACTGAAGCTTTCTTT,TRBV5-1,NA,TRBJ1-1,NA
CASSPGTGLETQYF,TGCGCCAGCAGCCCAGGGACAGGGTTAGAGACCCAGTACTTC,TRBV5-1,TRBD1,TRBJ2-5,NA
CASSSYSGGKGGEQFF,TGTGCCAGCAGTTCCTATAGCGGGGGAAAGGGCGGTGAGCAGTTCTTC,TRBV27,TRBD2,TRBJ2-1,NA
CASSQEVDYEQYF,TGTGCCAGCAGCCAAGAAGTGGACTACGAGCAGTACTTC,TRBV4-2,NA,TRBJ2-7,NA
CASSLVGASGGELFF,TGTGCCAGCAGCTTGGTGGGGGCATCCGGCGGGGAGCTGTTTTTT,TRBV5-4,NA,TRBJ2-2,NA
CASSLSGTSIDTQYF,TGTGCCAGCAGTTTAAGTGGGACTAGCATAGATACGCAGTATTTT,TRBV28,TRBD2,TRBJ2-3,NA
CASSPGQSRTSTDTQYF,TGTGCCAGCTCACCCGGACAGAGTCGCACTAGCACAGATACGCAGTATTTT,TRBV18,NA,TRBJ2-3,NA
CASSLGGQSLSTDTQYF,TGCGCCAGCAGCTTAGGCGGACAGAGTCTTAGCACAGATACGCAGTATTTT,TRBV5-1,NA,TRBJ2-3,once
CAISESTNEQFF,TGTGCCATCAGTGAGTCGACCAATGAGCAGTTCTTC,TRBV10-3,NA,TRBJ2-1,NA
CASSIRDRDTEAFF,TGTGCCAGTAGTATACGCGACAGGGATACTGAAGCTTTCTTT,TRBV19,TRBD1,TRBJ1-1,NA
CATQALYEQYF,TGTGCCACCCAGGCCCTCTACGAGCAGTACTTC,TRBV28,NA,TRBJ2-7,NA